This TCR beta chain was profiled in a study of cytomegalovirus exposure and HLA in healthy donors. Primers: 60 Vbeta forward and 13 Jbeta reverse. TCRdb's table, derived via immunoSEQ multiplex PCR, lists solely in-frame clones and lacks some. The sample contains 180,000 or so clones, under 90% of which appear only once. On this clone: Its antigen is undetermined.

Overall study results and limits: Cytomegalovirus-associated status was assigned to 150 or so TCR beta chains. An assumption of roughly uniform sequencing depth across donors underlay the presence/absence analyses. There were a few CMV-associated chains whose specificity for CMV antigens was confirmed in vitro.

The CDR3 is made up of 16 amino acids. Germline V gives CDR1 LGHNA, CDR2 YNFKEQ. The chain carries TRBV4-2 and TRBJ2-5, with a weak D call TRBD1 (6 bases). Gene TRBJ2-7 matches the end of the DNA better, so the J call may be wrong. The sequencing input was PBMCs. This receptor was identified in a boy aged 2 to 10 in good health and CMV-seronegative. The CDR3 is CASSQVGAGELYEQYF. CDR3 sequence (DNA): TGTGCCAGCAGCCAAGTTGGGGCAGGGGAACTTTACGAGCAGTACTTC.